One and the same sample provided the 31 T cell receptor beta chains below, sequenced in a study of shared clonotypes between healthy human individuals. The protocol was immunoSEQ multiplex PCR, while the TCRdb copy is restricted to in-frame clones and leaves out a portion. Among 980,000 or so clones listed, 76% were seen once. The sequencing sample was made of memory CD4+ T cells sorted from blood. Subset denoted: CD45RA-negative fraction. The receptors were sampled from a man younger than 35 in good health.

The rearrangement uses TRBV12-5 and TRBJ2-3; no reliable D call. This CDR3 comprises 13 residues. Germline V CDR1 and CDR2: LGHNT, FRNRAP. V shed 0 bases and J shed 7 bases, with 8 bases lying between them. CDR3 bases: TGTGCTAGTGGTTTGGTAAACCTCCATACGCAGTATTTT. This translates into CASGLVNLHTQYF.

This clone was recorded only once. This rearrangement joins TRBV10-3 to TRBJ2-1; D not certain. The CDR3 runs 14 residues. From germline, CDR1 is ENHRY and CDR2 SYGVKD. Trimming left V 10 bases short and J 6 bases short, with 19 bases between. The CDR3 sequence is CATSGRDEGNEQFF. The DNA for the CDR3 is TGTGCCACGTCAGGTCGCGACGAAGGCAATGAGCAGTTCTTC.

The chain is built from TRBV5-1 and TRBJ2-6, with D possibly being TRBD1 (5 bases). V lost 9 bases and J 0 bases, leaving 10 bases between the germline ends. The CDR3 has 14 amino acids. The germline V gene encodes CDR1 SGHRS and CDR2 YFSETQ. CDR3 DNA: TGCGCCACCATGACAGTCTCTGGGGCCAACGTCCTGACTTTC. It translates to CATMTVSGANVLTF.

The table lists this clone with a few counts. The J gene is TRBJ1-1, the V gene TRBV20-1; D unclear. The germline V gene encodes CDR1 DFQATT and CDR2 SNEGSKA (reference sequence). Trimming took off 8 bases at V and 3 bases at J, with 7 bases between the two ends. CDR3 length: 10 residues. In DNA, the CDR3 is TGCAGTCTCTGGGACACTGAAGCTTTCTTT. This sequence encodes CSLWDTEAFF.

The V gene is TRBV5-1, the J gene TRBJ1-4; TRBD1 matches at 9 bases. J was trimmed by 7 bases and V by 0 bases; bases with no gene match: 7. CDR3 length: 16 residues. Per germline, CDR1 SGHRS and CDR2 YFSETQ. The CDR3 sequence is CASSLDGTGQSEKLFF. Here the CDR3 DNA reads TGCGCCAGCAGCTTGGACGGGACAGGGCAGAGTGAAAAACTGTTTTTT.

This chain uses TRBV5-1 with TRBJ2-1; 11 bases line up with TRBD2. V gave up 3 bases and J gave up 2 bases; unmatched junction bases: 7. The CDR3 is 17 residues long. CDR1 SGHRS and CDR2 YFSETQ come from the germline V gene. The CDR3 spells CASSWGTSGAAYNEQFF. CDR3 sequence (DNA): TGCGCCAGCAGCTGGGGGACTAGCGGAGCGGCCTACAATGAGCAGTTCTTC.

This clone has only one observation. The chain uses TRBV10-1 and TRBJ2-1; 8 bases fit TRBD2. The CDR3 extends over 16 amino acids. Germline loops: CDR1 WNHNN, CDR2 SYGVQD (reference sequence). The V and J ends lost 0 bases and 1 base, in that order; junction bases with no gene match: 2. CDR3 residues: CASSESAGVSYNEQFF. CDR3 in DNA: TGCGCCAGCAGTGAGTCAGCGGGAGTATCCTACAATGAGCAGTTCTTC.

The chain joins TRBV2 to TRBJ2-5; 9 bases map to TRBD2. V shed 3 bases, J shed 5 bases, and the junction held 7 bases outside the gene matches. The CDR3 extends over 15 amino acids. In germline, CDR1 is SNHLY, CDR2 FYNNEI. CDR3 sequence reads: CASSDRGGAWETQYF. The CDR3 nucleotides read TGTGCCAGCAGTGACCGCGGGGGGGCGTGGGAGACCCAGTACTTC.

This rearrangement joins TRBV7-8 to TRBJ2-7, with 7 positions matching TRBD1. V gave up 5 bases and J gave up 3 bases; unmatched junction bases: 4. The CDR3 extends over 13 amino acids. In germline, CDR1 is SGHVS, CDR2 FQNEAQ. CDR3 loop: CASSRRDSYEQYF. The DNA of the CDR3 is TGTGCCAGCAGCCGCCGGGACAGCTACGAGCAGTACTTC. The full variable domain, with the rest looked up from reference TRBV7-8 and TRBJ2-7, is GAGVSQSPRYKVAKRGQDVALRCDPISGHVSLFWYQQALGQGPEFLTYFQNEAQLDKSGLPSDRFFAERPEGSVSTLKIQRTQQEDSAVYLCASSRRDSYEQYFGPGTRLTVT.

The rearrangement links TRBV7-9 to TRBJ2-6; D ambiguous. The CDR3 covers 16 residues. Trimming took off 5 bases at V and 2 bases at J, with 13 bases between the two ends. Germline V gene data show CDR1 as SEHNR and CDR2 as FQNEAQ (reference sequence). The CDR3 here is CASSKMGSTGANVLTF. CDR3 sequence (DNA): TGTGCCAGCAGCAAGATGGGGTCTACTGGGGCCAACGTCCTGACTTTC.

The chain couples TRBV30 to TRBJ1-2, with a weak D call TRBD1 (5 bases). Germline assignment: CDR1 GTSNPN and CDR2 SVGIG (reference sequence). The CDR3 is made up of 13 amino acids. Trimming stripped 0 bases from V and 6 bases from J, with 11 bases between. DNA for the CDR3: TGTGCCTGGAGTGTGGGGGGTGTTAATGGCTACACCTTC. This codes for CAWSVGGVNGYTF.

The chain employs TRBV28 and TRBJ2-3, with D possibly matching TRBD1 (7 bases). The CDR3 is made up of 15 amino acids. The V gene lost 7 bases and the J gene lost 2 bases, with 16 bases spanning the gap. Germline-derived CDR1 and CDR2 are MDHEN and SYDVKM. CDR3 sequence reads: CASKEGAKNTDTQYF. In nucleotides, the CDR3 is TGTGCCAGCAAGGAGGGGGCGAAGAACACAGATACGCAGTATTTT.

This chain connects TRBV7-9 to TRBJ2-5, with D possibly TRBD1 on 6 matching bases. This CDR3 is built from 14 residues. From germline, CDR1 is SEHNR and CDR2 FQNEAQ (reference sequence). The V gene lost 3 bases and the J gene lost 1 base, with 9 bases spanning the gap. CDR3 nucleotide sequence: TGTGCCAGCAGCTTGTCAGGGGCCCAAGAGACCCAGTACTTC. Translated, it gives CASSLSGAQETQYF.

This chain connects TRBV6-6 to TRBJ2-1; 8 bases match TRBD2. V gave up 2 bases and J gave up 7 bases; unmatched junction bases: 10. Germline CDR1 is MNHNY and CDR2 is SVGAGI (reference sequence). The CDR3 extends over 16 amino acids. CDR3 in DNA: TGTGCCAGCAGTTACCCCGCCCAGCGGGAGACGAATGAGCAGTTCTTC. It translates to CASSYPAQRETNEQFF.

CDR3 loop: CSVGTGGSGYNEQFF. The CDR3 DNA reads as TGCAGCGTTGGAACGGGGGGCTCGGGGTACAATGAGCAGTTCTTC. The chain carries TRBV29-1 and TRBJ2-1, with D tentatively TRBD2 (7 bases). V was shortened by 4 bases and J by 4 bases, with 17 bases between the two germline ends. The length of the CDR3 is 15 residues. CDR1 is SQVTM and CDR2 is ANQGSEA in the germline V gene.

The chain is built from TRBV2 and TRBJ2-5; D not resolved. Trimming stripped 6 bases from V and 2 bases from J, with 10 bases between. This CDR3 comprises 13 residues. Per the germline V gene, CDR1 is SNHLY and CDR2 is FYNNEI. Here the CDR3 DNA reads TGTGCCAGCAGCGCCCAGTCTCAAGAGACCCAGTACTTC. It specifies CASSAQSQETQYF.

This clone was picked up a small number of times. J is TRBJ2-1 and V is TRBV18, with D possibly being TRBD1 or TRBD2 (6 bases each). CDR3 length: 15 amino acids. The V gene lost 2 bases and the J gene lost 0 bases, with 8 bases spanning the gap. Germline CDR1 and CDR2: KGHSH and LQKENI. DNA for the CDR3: TGTGCCAGCTCACCAAGGGGGGACTCCTACAATGAGCAGTTCTTC. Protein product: CASSPRGDSYNEQFF.

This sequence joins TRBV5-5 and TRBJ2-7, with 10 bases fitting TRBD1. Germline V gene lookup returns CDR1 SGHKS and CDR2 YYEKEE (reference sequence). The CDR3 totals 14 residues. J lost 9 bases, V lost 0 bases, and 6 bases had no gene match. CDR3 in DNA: TGTGCCAGCAGCTTGGAGGGACAGGGGAGGCGGCAGTACTTC. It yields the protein CASSLEGQGRRQYF. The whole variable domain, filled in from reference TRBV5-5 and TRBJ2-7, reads DAGVTQSPTHLIKTRGQQVTLRCSPISGHKSVSWYQQVLGQGPQFIFQYYEKEERGRGNFPDRFSARQFPNYSSELNVNALLLGDSALYLCASSLEGQGRRQYFGPGTRLTVT.

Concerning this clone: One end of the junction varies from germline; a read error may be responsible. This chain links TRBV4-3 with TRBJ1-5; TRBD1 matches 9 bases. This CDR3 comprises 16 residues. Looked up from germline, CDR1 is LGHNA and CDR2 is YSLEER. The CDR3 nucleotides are TGCGCCAGCAGCCAAGATTTCACAGGGGGCAAACAGCCCCAGCATTTT. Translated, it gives CASSQDFTGGKQPQHF.

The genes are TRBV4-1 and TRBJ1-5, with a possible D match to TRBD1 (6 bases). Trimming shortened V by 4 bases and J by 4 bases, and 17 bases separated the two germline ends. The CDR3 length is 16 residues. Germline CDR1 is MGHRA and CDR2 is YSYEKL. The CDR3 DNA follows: TGCGCCAGCAGCCTAGGGGGGGCAGGGGTGAATCAGCCCCAGCATTTT. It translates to CASSLGGAGVNQPQHF.

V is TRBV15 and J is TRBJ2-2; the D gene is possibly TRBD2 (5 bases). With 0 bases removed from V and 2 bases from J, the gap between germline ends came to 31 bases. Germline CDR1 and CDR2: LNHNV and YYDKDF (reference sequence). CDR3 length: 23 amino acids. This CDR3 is CATSREKPSLLPAPGINTGELFF. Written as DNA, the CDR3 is TGTGCCACCAGCAGAGAGAAGCCCTCTCTCTTGCCCGCACCGGGAATCAACACCGGGGAGCTGTTTTTT.

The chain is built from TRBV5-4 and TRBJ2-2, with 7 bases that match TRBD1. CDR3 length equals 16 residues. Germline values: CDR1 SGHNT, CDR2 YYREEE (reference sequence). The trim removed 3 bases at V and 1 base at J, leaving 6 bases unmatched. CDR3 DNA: TGTGCCAGCAGCTGGCCGGGACAGCAGAACACCGGGGAGCTGTTTTTT. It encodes CASSWPGQQNTGELFF.

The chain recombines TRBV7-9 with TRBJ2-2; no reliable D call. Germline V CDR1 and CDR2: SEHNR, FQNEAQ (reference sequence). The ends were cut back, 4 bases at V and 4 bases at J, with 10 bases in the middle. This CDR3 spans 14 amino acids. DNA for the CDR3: TGTGCCAGCAGCTCCCTAAGGACCACCGGGGAGCTGTTTTTT. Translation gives CASSSLRTTGELFF.

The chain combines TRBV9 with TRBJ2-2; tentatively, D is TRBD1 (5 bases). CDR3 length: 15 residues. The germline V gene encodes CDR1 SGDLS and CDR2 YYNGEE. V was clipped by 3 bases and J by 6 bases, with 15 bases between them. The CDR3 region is CASSARVISPGELFF. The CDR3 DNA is TGTGCCAGCAGCGCCAGGGTAATATCCCCCGGGGAGCTGTTTTTT.

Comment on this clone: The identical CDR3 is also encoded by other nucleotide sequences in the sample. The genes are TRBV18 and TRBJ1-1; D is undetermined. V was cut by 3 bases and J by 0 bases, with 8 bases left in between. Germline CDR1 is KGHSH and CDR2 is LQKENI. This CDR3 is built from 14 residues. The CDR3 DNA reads TGTGCCAGCTCACCGAAGACATTGAACACTGAAGCTTTCTTT. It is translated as CASSPKTLNTEAFF.

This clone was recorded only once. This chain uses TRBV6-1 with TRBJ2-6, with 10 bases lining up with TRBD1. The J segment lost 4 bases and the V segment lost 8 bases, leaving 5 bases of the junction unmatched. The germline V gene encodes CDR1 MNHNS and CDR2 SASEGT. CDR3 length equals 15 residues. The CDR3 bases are TGTGCCAGCGGGACAGGGGCTTCCGGGGCCAACGTCCTGACTTTC. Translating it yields CASGTGASGANVLTF.

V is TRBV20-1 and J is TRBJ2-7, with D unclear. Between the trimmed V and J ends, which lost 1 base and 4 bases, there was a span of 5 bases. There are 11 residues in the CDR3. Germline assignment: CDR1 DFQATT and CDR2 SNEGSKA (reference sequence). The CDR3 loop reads CSARAVYEQYF. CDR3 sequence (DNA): TGCAGTGCTAGAGCGGTTTACGAGCAGTACTTC.

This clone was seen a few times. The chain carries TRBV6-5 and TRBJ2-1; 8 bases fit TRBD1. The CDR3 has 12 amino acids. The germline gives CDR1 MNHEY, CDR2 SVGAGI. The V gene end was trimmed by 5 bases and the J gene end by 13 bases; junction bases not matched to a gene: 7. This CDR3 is CASSAETGVQFF. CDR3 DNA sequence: TGTGCCAGCAGTGCCGAGACAGGGGTCCAGTTCTTC.

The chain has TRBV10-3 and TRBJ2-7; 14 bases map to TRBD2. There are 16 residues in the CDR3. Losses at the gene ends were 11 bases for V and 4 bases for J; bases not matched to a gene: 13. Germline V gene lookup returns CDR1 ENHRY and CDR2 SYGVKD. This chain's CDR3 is CASRLAGGSSVYEQYF. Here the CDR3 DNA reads TGTGCCTCCCGACTAGCGGGAGGGTCATCGGTATACGAGCAGTACTTC.

This chain's CDR3 is CSYGVSEQYF. CDR3 in DNA: TGCAGCTACGGGGTTTCCGAGCAGTACTTC. V gene TRBV20-1 combines with J gene TRBJ2-7, with TRBD2 as a possible D gene (5 bases). Germline loops: CDR1 DFQATT, CDR2 SNEGSKA (reference sequence). The CDR3 covers 10 residues.

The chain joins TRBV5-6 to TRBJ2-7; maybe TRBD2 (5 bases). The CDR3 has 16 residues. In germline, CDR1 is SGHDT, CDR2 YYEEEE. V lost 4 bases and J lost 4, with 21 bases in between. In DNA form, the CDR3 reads TGTGCCAGCAGCAACGGAGACATCCGAGGAGGATACGAGCAGTACTTC. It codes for CASSNGDIRGGYEQYF.